What follows are 25 T cell receptor beta chains derived from one specimen sequenced in a study of OX40 agonist ivuxolimab in advanced cancers. Clones were read by immunoSEQ multiplex PCR, and TCRdb kept only the in-frame ones, dropping some. This sample has approximately 76,000 clones, with roughly 85% found just once. The source was CD4+ or CD8+ T cells sorted from blood, collected in a trial of the OX40 agonist ivuxolimab. The receptors shown here come from an adult with an advanced solid tumor such as melanoma, head and neck, liver or kidney cancer.

This clone occurred a few times. The rearrangement joins TRBV7-2 to TRBJ2-5; 7 positions match TRBD1. CDR3 length: 16 residues. Germline-derived CDR1 and CDR2 are SGHTA and FQGNSA. J gave up 5 bases and V 1 base, and 10 bases lay outside the gene matches. In DNA form, the CDR3 reads TGTGCCAGCAGCTTAGGGGCTCGGACAGGCGGGGAGACCCAGTACTTC. This codes for CASSLGARTGGETQYF.

The rearrangement joins TRBV7-2 to TRBJ2-1, with 14 nucleotides matching TRBD2. Losses at the gene ends were 5 bases for V and 9 bases for J; bases not matched to a gene: 12. The CDR3 loop spans 17 amino acids. Germline-derived CDR1 and CDR2 are SGHTA and FQGNSA. CDR3 DNA sequence: TGTGCCAGCAGCCCCAATCCAGGACTAGCGGGGGGAGGTGAGCAGTTCTTC. The encoded protein is CASSPNPGLAGGGEQFF. The variable domain in full, with the rest retrieved from reference TRBV7-2 and TRBJ2-1, is GAGVSQSPSNKVTEKGKDVELRCDPISGHTALYWYRQSLGQGLEFLIYFQGNSAPDKSGLPSDRFSAERTGGSVSTLTIQRTQQEDSAVYLCASSPNPGLAGGGEQFFGPGTRLTVL.

The rearrangement joins TRBV4-3 to TRBJ1-3; TRBD1 matches at 9 bases. V was pared by 1 base and J by 4 bases, with 8 bases of the junction left unmatched. The CDR3 is made up of 17 amino acids. Germline assignment: CDR1 LGHNA and CDR2 YSLEER. CDR3 in DNA: TGCGCCAGCAGCCAAGGGGGACAGGGTTCGGGGGGAAACACCATATATTTT. It yields the protein CASSQGGQGSGGNTIYF.

The rearrangement links TRBV29-1 to TRBJ1-3; 7 bases map to TRBD1. This CDR3 region has 16 residues. Germline V gene lookup returns CDR1 SQVTM and CDR2 ANQGSEA. Germline trimming cut 3 bases from V and 0 bases from J; bases unmatched to any gene: 8. The CDR3 region is CSVEKGWDSSGNTIYF. The DNA of the CDR3 is TGCAGCGTTGAGAAGGGTTGGGACAGCTCTGGAAACACCATATATTTT.

The table lists this clone with a few counts. The chain recombines TRBV4-2 with TRBJ2-2; D is ambiguous. The V gene's germline CDR1 is LGHNA and CDR2 YNFKEQ. V was shortened by 8 bases and J by 0 bases, with 7 bases between the two germline ends. The CDR3 consists of 13 residues. The CDR3 nucleotides are TGTGCCAGCGGCGGCGCGAACACCGGGGAGCTGTTTTTT. It specifies CASGGANTGELFF.

The chain links TRBV5-5 to TRBJ2-3, with a weak D call TRBD2 (5 bases). CDR1 and CDR2 from the germline V gene are SGHKS and YYEKEE (reference sequence). The CDR3 contains 12 residues. V was pared by 4 bases and J by 5 bases, with 8 bases between. The CDR3 DNA is TGTGCCAGCAGCGAACTAGGAGATACGCAGTATTTT. Translated, it gives CASSELGDTQYF.

The J gene is TRBJ1-4, the V gene TRBV5-1; 7 positions match TRBD1. This CDR3 spans 17 amino acids. V trimming: 0 bases; J trimming: 0 bases; junction bases outside the gene matches: 5. Germline lookup yields CDR1 SGHRS and CDR2 YFSETQ. In DNA form, the CDR3 reads TGCGCCAGCAGCTTGGTTCAGGGGGGAGCAACTAATGAAAAACTGTTTTTT. This codes for CASSLVQGGATNEKLFF.

CDR3 sequence reads: CASSVGLASYEQYF. CDR3 in DNA: TGTGCCAGCAGCGTAGGGCTAGCGTCGTACGAGCAGTACTTC. The genes are TRBV9 and TRBJ2-7; D is possibly TRBD2 (6 bases). The CDR3 is made up of 14 amino acids. CDR1 and CDR2 from the germline V gene are SGDLS and YYNGEE. Trimming removed 0 bases from V and 4 bases from J, with 11 bases in between.

The chain recombines TRBV7-8 with TRBJ1-4; D is undetermined. The CDR3 runs 13 residues. CDR1 and CDR2 (germline): SGHVS, FQNEAQ. V gave up 8 bases and J gave up 0 bases, with 7 bases separating them. The CDR3 loop reads CASALATNEKLFF. The CDR3 DNA follows: TGTGCCAGCGCTCTCGCAACTAATGAAAAACTGTTTTTT. The full variable domain, rest sourced from reference TRBV7-8 and TRBJ1-4, is GAGVSQSPRYKVAKRGQDVALRCDPISGHVSLFWYQQALGQGPEFLTYFQNEAQLDKSGLPSDRFFAERPEGSVSTLKIQRTQQEDSAVYLCASALATNEKLFFGSGTQLSVL.

V is TRBV6-1 and J is TRBJ1-2; D is perhaps TRBD1 (5 bases). Trimming cost V 3 bases and J 6 bases, with 14 bases left between them. In germline, CDR1 is MNHNS, CDR2 SASEGT. The CDR3 sequence is 14 residues long. This CDR3 is CASSERTGHDGYTF. The CDR3 coding sequence is TGTGCCAGCAGTGAGAGAACAGGCCATGATGGCTACACCTTC.

The chain couples TRBV27 to TRBJ1-5, with TRBD1 matching over 10 bases. Germline V gene lookup returns CDR1 MNHEY and CDR2 SMNVEV (reference sequence). V lost 7 bases to trimming and J lost 1 base; unmatched junction nucleotides: 1. There are 14 residues in the CDR3. CDR3 bases: TGTGCCAGCAAGACAGGGGGCAGCAATCAGCCCCAGCATTTT. Translating it yields CASKTGGSNQPQHF.

The gene calls are TRBV7-2 and TRBJ1-3; TRBD1 might be the D (5 bases). Germline V CDR1 and CDR2: SGHTA, FQGNSA. V was pared by 1 base and J by 7 bases, with 17 bases between. The CDR3 length is 16 residues. CDR3 region: CASSLEADSRGNTIYF. CDR3 in DNA: TGTGCCAGCAGCTTAGAGGCGGACTCGAGGGGCAACACCATATATTTT.

CDR3 bases: TGTGCCAGCAGTGCCCGGGACACACTCAATCAGCCCCAGCATTTT. It specifies CASSARDTLNQPQHF. The genes are TRBV2 and TRBJ1-5; tentative D call: TRBD1 (6 bases). The CDR3 contains 15 residues. Germline-derived CDR1 and CDR2 are SNHLY and FYNNEI. V shed 4 bases and J shed 3 bases, with 13 bases lying between them. Filled out from reference TRBV2 and TRBJ1-5, the complete variable domain reads EPEVTQTPSHQVTQMGQEVILRCVPISNHLYFYWYRQILGQKVEFLVSFYNNEISEKSEIFDDQFSVERPDGSNFTLKIRSTKLEDSAMYFCASSARDTLNQPQHFGDGTRLSIL.

The gene calls are TRBV4-3 and TRBJ1-1; D remains ambiguous. The CDR3 sequence is 13 residues long. V was shortened by 4 bases and J by 1 base, with 7 bases between the two germline ends. The germline gives CDR1 LGHNA, CDR2 YSLEER. CDR3 sequence reads: CASSPLSNTEAFF. The CDR3 region has the DNA TGCGCCAGCAGCCCCCTCTCGAACACTGAAGCTTTCTTT.

This chain joins TRBV2 and TRBJ2-7; D is uncertain. Between the trimmed V and J ends, which lost 7 bases and 2 bases, there was a span of 15 bases. CDR1 is SNHLY and CDR2 is FYNNEI in the germline V gene. There are 14 residues in the CDR3. The CDR3 loop is CASTRVSSTYEQYF. Written as DNA, the CDR3 is TGTGCCAGCACTAGGGTTTCCTCTACCTACGAGCAGTACTTC.

This clone has a handful of counts. The chain carries TRBV9 and TRBJ2-5; 7 nucleotides line up with TRBD1. The germline V gene has CDR1 SGDLS and CDR2 YYNGEE. The ends lost 3 bases at V and 5 bases at J; junction bases unmatched: 7. The length of the CDR3 is 14 residues. CDR3 amino acids: CASSEGRGPETQYF. DNA for the CDR3: TGTGCCAGCAGCGAGGGAAGGGGGCCGGAGACCCAGTACTTC.

V usage is TRBV7-8 and J usage is TRBJ1-2; tentative D call: TRBD1 (5 bases). V was clipped by 2 bases and J by 4 bases, with 14 bases between them. The germline gives CDR1 SGHVS, CDR2 FQNEAQ. The CDR3 has 15 residues. DNA for the CDR3: TGTGCCAGCAGCTTATCCGCGGACAACTCCTATGGCTACACCTTC. This gives the protein CASSLSADNSYGYTF.

V is TRBV12-5 and J is TRBJ2-1, with TRBD1 identical over 7 bases. Germline values: CDR1 LGHNT, CDR2 FRNRAP. Trimming took 4 bases from V and 6 from J; bases not matched to a gene: 6. CDR3 length: 14 amino acids. CDR3: CASGSPRQGNEQFF. The CDR3 region has the DNA TGTGCTAGTGGTTCCCCAAGACAGGGCAATGAGCAGTTCTTC.

The chain has TRBV5-3 and TRBJ1-5; a possible D gene is TRBD1 (5 bases). TRBV5-3 is an ORF, and what it does is uncertain. V gave up 1 base and J gave up 9 bases, with 11 bases separating them. The CDR3 covers 13 residues. The CDR3, as DNA: TGTGCCAGAAGCTTGCCAGGGATGGCGCCCCAGCATTTT. Protein: CARSLPGMAPQHF.

Here the CDR3 DNA reads TGTGCCAGCAGTTTATCCCATCCAGGCCTTATGATGAACACTGAAGCTTTCTTT. It codes for CASSLSHPGLMMNTEAFF. The chain recombines TRBV27 with TRBJ1-1, with no clear D. Germline V CDR1 and CDR2: MNHEY, SMNVEV (reference sequence). The ends were cut back, 0 bases at V and 0 bases at J, with 17 bases in the middle. This CDR3 comprises 18 residues.

The chain links TRBV4-3 to TRBJ1-3, with D unresolved. V was shortened by 2 bases and J by 0 bases, with 11 bases between the two germline ends. The CDR3 is made up of 16 amino acids. Germline CDR1 is LGHNA and CDR2 is YSLEER. CDR3 sequence (DNA): TGCGCCAGCAGCCAATGGAGACCGATCTCTGGAAACACCATATATTTT. Residues: CASSQWRPISGNTIYF.

The rearrangement links TRBV5-1 to TRBJ2-2, with TRBD2 matching over 8 bases. The CDR3 consists of 18 residues. Germline V gives CDR1 SGHRS, CDR2 YFSETQ. The ends lost 2 bases at V and 4 bases at J; junction bases unmatched: 13. For the CDR3, the DNA is TGCGCCAGCAGCTTTGTACGAAGCGGGGGAGGAGTCACCGGGGAGCTGTTTTTT. Encoded protein: CASSFVRSGGGVTGELFF. The full variable domain, its missing parts supplied by reference TRBV5-1 and TRBJ2-2, is KAGVTQTPRYLIKTRGQQVTLSCSPISGHRSVSWYQQTPGQGLQFLFEYFSETQRNKGNFPGRFSGRQFSNSRSEMNVSTLELGDSALYLCASSFVRSGGGVTGELFFGEGSRLTVL.

The chain links TRBV19 to TRBJ1-2, with TRBD1 matching 9 bases. This CDR3 is built from 14 residues. The germline CDR1 and CDR2 sequences are LNHDA and SQIVND (reference sequence). J lost 4 bases, V lost 8 bases, and 8 bases had no gene match. The CDR3 protein is CASLGTGSRYGYTF. The CDR3 nucleotides are TGTGCCAGTTTGGGGACAGGGTCACGCTATGGCTACACCTTC.

The rearrangement uses TRBV7-2 and TRBJ1-6, with 9 bases matching TRBD1. The ends lost 1 base at V and 4 bases at J; junction bases unmatched: 2. The germline CDR1 and CDR2 sequences are SGHTA and FQGNSA. This CDR3 is built from 16 residues. CDR3 sequence reads: CASSLVGTGYNSPLHF. The CDR3 region has the DNA TGTGCCAGCAGCTTAGTAGGGACAGGGTATAATTCACCCCTCCACTTT.

V gene TRBV19 combines with J gene TRBJ1-5; 7 bases fit TRBD1. V trimming: 5 bases; J trimming: 4 bases; junction bases outside the gene matches: 8. From germline, CDR1 is LNHDA and CDR2 SQIVND (reference sequence). The CDR3 has 15 amino acids. This CDR3 reads CASSGWEQGNQPQHF. CDR3 in DNA: TGTGCCAGTAGTGGTTGGGAACAGGGGAATCAGCCCCAGCATTTT.